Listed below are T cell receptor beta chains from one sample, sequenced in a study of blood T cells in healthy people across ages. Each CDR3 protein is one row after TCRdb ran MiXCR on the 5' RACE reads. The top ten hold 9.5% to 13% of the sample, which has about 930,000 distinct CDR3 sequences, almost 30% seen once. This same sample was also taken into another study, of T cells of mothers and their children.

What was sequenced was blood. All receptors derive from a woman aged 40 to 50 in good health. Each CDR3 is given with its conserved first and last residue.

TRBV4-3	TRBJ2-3	CASSRRARADTQYF
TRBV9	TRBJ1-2	CASSSRLGGYGYTF
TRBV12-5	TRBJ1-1	CASGHGQGTENTEAFF
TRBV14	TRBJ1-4	CASSQDVGTNEKLFF
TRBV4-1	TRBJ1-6	CASSQETGGYSPLHF
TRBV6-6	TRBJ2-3	CASSYSASGDPDTQYF
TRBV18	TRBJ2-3	CASSPVAGSTDTQYF
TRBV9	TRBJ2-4	CASSVAPGQGDIQYF
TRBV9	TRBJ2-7	CASSVNPSWYEQYF
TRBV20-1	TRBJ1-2	CSARGTGDYGYTF
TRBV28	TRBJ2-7	CASNLLAGGPAQYF
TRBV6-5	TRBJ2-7	CASSRSMSGANSYEQYF
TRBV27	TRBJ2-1	CASSFAEGAYNEQFF
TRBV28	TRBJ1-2	CASSISTGVGYGYTF
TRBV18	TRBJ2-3	CASSPGLAGLDAQYF
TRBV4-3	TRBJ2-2	CASSQLPGTVTGELFF
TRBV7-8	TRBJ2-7	CASSLSGLASYEQYF
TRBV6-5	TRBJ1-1	CAALDQTNTEAFF
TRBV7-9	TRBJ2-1	CASSSWGSRGDEQFF
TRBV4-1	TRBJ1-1	CASSQGRVTEAFF
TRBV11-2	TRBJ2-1	CASSSGGQFTFF
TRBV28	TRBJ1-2	CASSWGGLVSYGYTF
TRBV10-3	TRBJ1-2	CAISRSDSINYGYTF
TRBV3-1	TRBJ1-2	CASSQKGYGDGYTF
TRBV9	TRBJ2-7	CASSVATQSYEQYF
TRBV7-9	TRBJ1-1	CASIPSMRQGPNTEAFF
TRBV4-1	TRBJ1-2	CASSQGWGGAHGYTF
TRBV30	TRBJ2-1	CAWSVQSEWIEQFF
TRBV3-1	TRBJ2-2	CASSRGQGVGELFF
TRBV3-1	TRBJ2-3	CASSRVGTSGDSFHTQYF
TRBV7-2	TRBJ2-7	CASSSPVHETGFYEQYF
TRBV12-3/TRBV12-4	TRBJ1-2	CASSKTGPGYTF
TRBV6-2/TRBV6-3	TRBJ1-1	CASSRQAVNTEAFF
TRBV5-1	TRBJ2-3	CASSWDGLPSADTQYF
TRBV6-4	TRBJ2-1	CASSDSSRGGNEQFF
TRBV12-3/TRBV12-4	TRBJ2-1	CASTDTDRKGEQFF
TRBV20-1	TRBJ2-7	CSATTGSGGVDEQYF